This T cell receptor (beta chain) was identified during a study of CD4+ T cells in melanoma. Study findings and constraints: A reported correlation linked neoantigen-specific CD4+ T cells to CD8+, macrophage and B cell function. Diverse differentiation states were reported for melanoma neoantigen-specific CD4+ T cells.

The CDR3 is made up of 14 amino acids. V was clipped by 1 base and J by 8 bases, with 14 bases between them. CDR1 and CDR2 from the germline V gene are PRHDT and FYEKMQ (reference sequence). This clone showed up just once. Its antigen remains unidentified. The assay was immunoSEQ multiplex PCR, and TCRdb's table has in-frame clones only and misses some. The table lists about 140,000 clones, about 90% of them singletons. The V call is TRBV13, the J call TRBJ1-2, with unresolved D. This TCR came from a human donor with melanoma. This CDR3 reads CASSLARREEGYTF. The CDR3 DNA reads as TGTGCCAGCAGCTTAGCCCGGCGAGAGGAAGGCTACACCTTC.